Presented here are 7 T cell receptor beta chains from one specimen sequenced in a study of blood T cell repertoires in COVID-19. Clones were read by immunoSEQ multiplex PCR, and TCRdb kept only the in-frame ones, dropping some. The sample holds hundreds of thousands of clones, 83% seen once. Sequenced sample: peripheral blood. The receptor source for this set is a woman aged 45-65 years who had recovered from COVID-19.

This chain links TRBV9 with TRBJ1-5; no firm D call. The CDR3 contains 14 residues. Germline V CDR1 and CDR2: SGDLS, YYNGEE. Trimming pared 4 bases from V and 5 bases from J, leaving 13 bases between. The DNA of the CDR3 is TGTGCCAGCAGCCCGGTCGGGGAGTATCAGCCCCAGCATTTT. It specifies CASSPVGEYQPQHF.

The chain recombines TRBV28 with TRBJ2-1, with 14 bases fitting TRBD2. The V and J ends lost 8 bases and 2 bases, in that order; junction bases with no gene match: 17. The CDR3 length is 20 residues. CDR1 and CDR2 from the germline V gene are MDHEN and SYDVKM. The CDR3 loop is CASANPPGTSGRITYNEQFF. CDR3 nucleotides: TGTGCCAGCGCCAACCCGCCTGGGACTAGCGGGAGAATCACCTACAATGAGCAGTTCTTC. The whole variable domain, filled in from reference TRBV28 and TRBJ2-1, reads DVKVTQSSRYLVKRTGEKVFLECVQDMDHENMFWYRQDPGLGLRLIYFSYDVKMKEKGDIPEGYSVSREKKERFSLILESASTNQTSMYLCASANPPGTSGRITYNEQFFGPGTRLTVL.

Concerning this clone itself: The sample carries other DNA sequences with the same CDR3. CDR3 coding DNA: TGTGCCAGCAGCCCGACTAGCGGGGCCACAGATACGCAGTATTTT. The encoded protein is CASSPTSGATDTQYF. The V gene is TRBV3-1 (or the pseudogene TRBV3-2), the J gene TRBJ2-3, with 11 positions matching TRBD2. Per the germline V gene, CDR1 is LGHDT and CDR2 is YNNKEL (reference sequence). The CDR3 has 15 residues. The trim removed 4 bases at V and 2 bases at J, leaving 2 bases unmatched.

The V gene is TRBV18, the J gene TRBJ1-1; the D is unclear. There are 13 residues in the CDR3. Looked up from germline, CDR1 is KGHSH and CDR2 is LQKENI. Trimming cost V 4 bases and J 1 base, with 7 bases left between them. The CDR3 region is CASSHGRNTEAFF. CDR3 nucleotide sequence: TGTGCCAGCTCACATGGGCGGAACACTGAAGCTTTCTTT.

This CDR3 is CASSSREGDEKLFF. In DNA form, the CDR3 reads TGCGCCAGCAGCTCCAGGGAAGGGGATGAAAAACTGTTTTTT. V and J are TRBV5-1 and TRBJ1-4; the D gene is possibly TRBD1 (5 bases). CDR3 size: 14 residues. V was cut by 3 bases and J by 6 bases, with 12 bases left in between. The germline V gene has CDR1 SGHRS and CDR2 YFSETQ.

The chain couples TRBV27 to TRBJ1-6; 9 bases align to TRBD1. The CDR3 has 16 residues. The trim removed 6 bases at V and 4 bases at J, leaving 7 bases unmatched. Germline values: CDR1 MNHEY, CDR2 SMNVEV (reference sequence). CDR3 coding DNA: TGTGCCAGCAGAACAGGGGGCGCGGGTTATAATTCACCCCTCCACTTT. Protein product: CASRTGGAGYNSPLHF.

The chain joins TRBV18 to TRBJ1-2; 8 bases line up with TRBD1. Looked up from germline, CDR1 is KGHSH and CDR2 is LQKENI. The CDR3 is 16 amino acids. The V segment lost 0 bases and the J segment 4 bases; nucleotides outside the gene matches: 7. The CDR3 bases are TGTGCCAGCTCACCACCGTTGCCGGACAGGGTCTATGGCTACACCTTC. It yields the protein CASSPPLPDRVYGYTF.